This T cell receptor beta chain was captured in a study of blood T cells in healthy people across ages. As regards this clonotype: Its antigen is as yet unknown. The junction and the germline gene differ at one end; a read error may be behind it.

Using a J-beta primer mix together with a sample-barcoded 5' primer, a second PCR was run for roughly 7 to 12 cycles. A single record per CDR3 protein comes from TCRdb applying MiXCR to the 5' RACE reads. The sample shows 700,000 or so distinct CDR3 sequences, 22% of them seen only once. Each sample used at least 6.5 million PBMCs. Study results and limitations: A roughly linear age-dependent decrease characterized TCR beta diversity per million T cells. Comparison with aged donors showed that long-lived donors had more naive CD4+ cells and higher diversity.

Material: blood. This TCR came from an older man in good health.

CDR3 bases: TGTGCCAGCACCCGGTTCGAGGGACTCACAGATGCGCAGTATTTT. As protein: CASTRFEGLTDAQYF. The chain has TRBV9 and TRBJ2-3; a possible D gene is TRBD2 (6 bases). Germline V gives CDR1 SGDLS, CDR2 YYNGEE. The CDR3 length is 15 residues.